Listed here are 22 T cell receptor beta chains from one sample, sequenced in a study of T cells in Graves' hyperthyroidism and ophthalmopathy. What was amplified from RNA transcripts were TCR beta CDR3 regions. HTBI primers drove first-round RT-PCR of the TCR CDR3. TCRdb passed the multiplex PCR reads through MiXCR, listing each CDR3 protein once. This table has around 500,000 distinct CDR3 sequences, around 16% appearing once. Sequencing used blood. These receptors all come from a young woman with Graves' ophthalmopathy.

This clonotype occurred many times. The chain employs TRBV20-1 and TRBJ2-5, with D tentatively TRBD2 (5 bases). Trimming removed 7 bases at V and 3 bases at J, with 9 bases between. The CDR3 is 11 amino acids. Germline CDR1 and CDR2: DFQATT and SNEGSKA (reference sequence). CDR3 sequence (DNA): TGCAGTGGGTTGGGAGAAGAGACCCAGTACTTC. This sequence encodes CSGLGEETQYF.

This clonotype has ten or more counts. The CDR3 sequence is CSGNPDGRSETQYF. CDR3 DNA: TGCAGTGGAAACCCTGATGGTAGAAGCGAGACCCAGTACTTC. The chain combines TRBV29-1 with TRBJ2-5; unclear D gene. Germline V CDR1 and CDR2: SQVTM, ANQGSEA. This CDR3 is built from 14 residues.

This clonotype has a count of ten or more. The rearrangement links TRBV5-1 to TRBJ2-7, with a weak D call TRBD2 (6 bases). V was trimmed by 3 bases and J by 3 bases, leaving 16 bases between them. The CDR3 runs 15 residues. CDR1 is SGHRS and CDR2 is YFSETQ in the germline V gene. CDR3 loop: CASSSPGGAFYEQYF. In DNA form, the CDR3 reads TGCGCCAGCAGCTCCCCCGGAGGGGCCTTCTACGAGCAGTACTTC.

The sample holds a few counts of this clonotype. This chain links TRBV3-1 with TRBJ2-1; 7 nucleotides line up with TRBD2. With 6 bases clipped from V and 3 bases from J, the junction kept 8 bases outside the gene matches. The CDR3 contains 15 residues. Germline CDR1 is LGHDT and CDR2 is YNNKEL (reference sequence). The CDR3 region is CASSYSGTRYNEQFF. In DNA, the CDR3 is TGTGCCAGCAGTTACAGCGGGACTCGCTACAATGAGCAGTTCTTC.

The CDR3 nucleotides are TGTGCCAGCAGCCGACCGAGTGTGGCGGGAGGTGAGGAGACCCAGTACTTC. As protein: CASSRPSVAGGEETQYF. The chain has TRBV3-1 and TRBJ2-5; TRBD2 matches 8 bases. Germline CDR1 and CDR2: LGHDT and YNNKEL (reference sequence). After removal of 4 bases from V and 5 bases from J, the junction contained 15 bases not matched to a gene. This CDR3 region has 17 residues.

V gene TRBV28 combines with J gene TRBJ1-4; D possibly corresponds to TRBD1 (6 bases). Looked up from germline, CDR1 is MDHEN and CDR2 is SYDVKM. Between the trimmed V and J ends, which lost 9 bases and 6 bases, there was a span of 17 bases. The CDR3 has 14 residues. For the CDR3, the DNA is TGTGCCAGTCTGACCGGGACACAATATGAAAAACTGTTTTTT. Its protein is CASLTGTQYEKLFF.

This clonotype was counted at least ten times. The chain uses TRBV20-1 and TRBJ2-1; weak D call: TRBD2 (5 bases). The CDR3 is 11 amino acids. Between the trimmed V and J ends, which lost 3 bases and 5 bases, there was a span of 5 bases. From germline, CDR1 is DFQATT and CDR2 SNEGSKA (reference sequence). The CDR3 region has the DNA TGCAGTGCTAGCGGGGACAATGAGCAGTTCTTC. This sequence encodes CSASGDNEQFF.

This clonotype was observed many times. The J gene is TRBJ1-1, the V gene TRBV3-1; a weak D match, TRBD1 (6 bases). This CDR3 has 15 amino acids. The V end was cut by 5 bases, the J end by 5 bases, with 18 bases between. Germline V gene sequence: CDR1 LGHDT, CDR2 YNNKEL (reference sequence). CDR3 coding DNA: TGTGCCAGCAGCGCAAGCGTGGGGGCGAGGACTGAAGCTTTCTTT. This codes for CASSASVGARTEAFF.

The sample holds a few counts of this clonotype. The rearrangement uses TRBV28 and TRBJ1-2; no clear D. Germline V gene sequence: CDR1 MDHEN, CDR2 SYDVKM. The CDR3 consists of 12 residues. Trimming took 5 bases from V and 8 from J, leaving 12 bases between them. Written as DNA, the CDR3 is TGTGCCAGCAGTCCCGCCCTCTTGGGCTACACCTTC. Translating gives CASSPALLGYTF.

There are many counts of this clonotype. The genes are TRBV11-3 and TRBJ2-3, with a possible D match to TRBD2 (6 bases). CDR3 length: 13 amino acids. Germline V gives CDR1 SGHNT, CDR2 YENEEA. The V and J ends lost 4 bases and 4 bases respectively, with 9 bases between them. In nucleotides, the CDR3 is TGTGCCAGCAGCTGGGCGGGGTCAGATACGCAGTATTTT. Its protein product is CASSWAGSDTQYF.

The chain is built from TRBV4-2 and TRBJ1-2; the match to TRBD1 covers 7 bases. The CDR3 is 15 residues long. V gave up 4 bases and J gave up 4 bases; unmatched junction bases: 9. Germline loops: CDR1 LGHNA, CDR2 YNFKEQ. CDR3 loop: CASSPDGGGFYGYTF. CDR3 nucleotides: TGTGCCAGCAGCCCGGATGGAGGGGGCTTCTATGGCTACACCTTC.

About this clonotype: A clone one base away is much larger, so this may be a read error. The rearrangement joins TRBV28 to TRBJ2-1; no clear D. V was clipped by 4 bases and J by 4 bases, with 14 bases between them. The CDR3 runs to 15 residues. Germline V gene data show CDR1 as MDHEN and CDR2 as SYDVKM. The CDR3 nucleotides read TGTGCCAGCAGTTCAGGTAGGCGGTCGTACAATGAGCAGTTCTTC. It specifies CASSSGRRSYNEQFF.

The chain carries TRBV7-9 and TRBJ2-7; perhaps TRBD1 as D (5 bases). Trimming removed 0 bases at V and 3 bases at J, with 12 bases between. Germline V gene sequence: CDR1 SEHNR, CDR2 FQNEAQ (reference sequence). The CDR3 consists of 15 residues. The CDR3 here is CASSLASGRVYEQYF. As DNA, the CDR3 is TGTGCCAGCAGCTTAGCTTCCGGCAGGGTCTACGAGCAGTACTTC.

V and J are TRBV19 and TRBJ1-3; D unclear. Trimming removed 8 bases from V and 0 bases from J, with 11 bases in between. CDR1 and CDR2 from the germline V gene are LNHDA and SQIVND (reference sequence). This CDR3 has 14 amino acids. CDR3 protein: CASSTQTSGNTIYF. CDR3 sequence (DNA): TGTGCCAGTTCGACGCAAACCTCTGGAAACACCATATATTTT.

J is TRBJ1-1 and V is TRBV6-5, with D unresolved. The germline gives CDR1 MNHEY, CDR2 SVGAGI. V was pared by 2 bases and J by 1 base, with 11 bases between. The CDR3 runs 15 residues. CDR3 in amino acids: CASSYAATKNTEAFF. The CDR3, as DNA: TGTGCCAGCAGTTACGCTGCCACAAAGAACACTGAAGCTTTCTTT.

CDR3 sequence (DNA): TGTGCCAGCACCACCATGGGGGATACGCAGTATTTT. Translating gives CASTTMGDTQYF. The chain has TRBV6-2 or TRBV6-3 and TRBJ2-3, with D unresolved. Trimming stripped 7 bases from V and 6 bases from J, with 11 bases between. The germline gives CDR1 MNHEY, CDR2 SVGEGT. The CDR3 has 12 residues.

The chain joins TRBV28 to TRBJ2-7; D possibly matches TRBD1 or TRBD2 (5 bases each). The V gene lost 5 bases and the J gene lost 2 bases, with 16 bases spanning the gap. The length of the CDR3 is 15 residues. Germline CDR1 and CDR2: MDHEN and SYDVKM. The CDR3 here is CASSPAQRGAYEQYF. The CDR3 DNA sequence: TGTGCCAGCAGTCCAGCCCAGAGGGGCGCCTACGAGCAGTACTTC. The complete variable domain, with remaining parts taken from reference TRBV28 and TRBJ2-7, reads DVKVTQSSRYLVKRTGEKVFLECVQDMDHENMFWYRQDPGLGLRLIYFSYDVKMKEKGDIPEGYSVSREKKERFSLILESASTNQTSMYLCASSPAQRGAYEQYFGPGTRLTVT.

The chain links TRBV28 to TRBJ2-3; no clear D. CDR3 length: 13 amino acids. Trimming pared 5 bases from V and 2 bases from J, leaving 8 bases between. CDR1 and CDR2 from the germline V gene are MDHEN and SYDVKM. The CDR3 spells CASSPEYTDTQYF. The CDR3 DNA reads TGTGCCAGCAGTCCAGAATACACAGATACGCAGTATTTT.

The V gene is TRBV30, the J gene TRBJ2-1; 11 bases are a match to TRBD2. Germline V gene sequence: CDR1 GTSNPN, CDR2 SVGIG (reference sequence). V trimming: 5 bases; J trimming: 12 bases; junction bases outside the gene matches: 6. The CDR3 extends over 12 amino acids. Here the CDR3 reads CAWDSSGRRQFF. The DNA of the CDR3 is TGTGCCTGGGATTCTAGCGGGAGGAGGCAGTTCTTC. The variable domain in full, completed from reference TRBV30 and TRBJ2-1, reads SQTIHQWPATLVQPVGSPLSLECTVEGTSNPNLYWYRQAAGRGLQLLFYSVGIGQISSEVPQNLSASRPQDRQFILSSKKLLLSDSGFYLCAWDSSGRRQFFGPGTRLTVL.

Here the CDR3 DNA reads TGTGCCTGGAAGCGGGGGGCGAGCACAGATACGCAGTATTTT. Encoded protein: CAWKRGASTDTQYF. V and J are TRBV30 and TRBJ2-3; 9 nucleotides align to TRBD2. V was clipped by 4 bases and J by 0 bases; unmatched bases: 2. The CDR3 is made up of 14 amino acids. Germline CDR1 and CDR2: GTSNPN and SVGIG (reference sequence).

The V gene is TRBV7-4, the J gene TRBJ2-7; tentative D call: TRBD1 (6 bases). The CDR3 has 12 residues. Trimming removed 5 bases at V and 6 bases at J, with 11 bases between. Germline lookup yields CDR1 SGHVT and CDR2 SQSDAQ. The chain's CDR3 is CASSPGTLEQYF. In DNA, the CDR3 is TGTGCCAGCAGCCCTGGGACACTCGAGCAGTACTTC.

This clonotype was recorded at least ten times. J is TRBJ2-4 and V is TRBV28; 7 bases are a match to TRBD1. Germline values: CDR1 MDHEN, CDR2 SYDVKM. V was clipped by 7 bases and J by 1 base; unmatched bases: 7. The CDR3 length is 15 residues. CDR3 coding DNA: TGTGCCAGCACCATTAAACAGGGGGCCAAAAACATTCAGTACTTC. This translates into CASTIKQGAKNIQYF.